This TCR beta chain was found in a study of metastatic and nonmetastatic thyroid tumors. Study at large: Repertoire comparisons spanned blood and tumor or nodule tissue from malignant and benign thyroid patients. Notes on the study in general: Within blood and tumor, benign nodules reportedly had significantly lower TCR beta diversity than malignant thyroid tumors did.

Many counts were recorded for this clone. The target antigen is unknown. Authors' data handling: What underpinned the distant-metastasis classifier for papillary thyroid cancer was the set of CDR3 differences across clinicopathological groups. TCRdb re-analyzed the PCR reads using MiXCR. None of the V and J calls come from the authors' own analysis; TCRdb made them. The sample yields tens of thousands of clones, roughly 13% seen once. Among the patients, none had received any treatment before thyroid surgery. V was pared by 4 bases and J by 10 bases, with 9 bases of the junction left unmatched. Germline assignment: CDR1 MRHNA and CDR2 SNTAGT. This CDR3 has 15 residues.

This TCR derives from a female donor with papillary thyroid cancer or a benign thyroid nodule (not recorded which). Some clones in this sample may be carry-over from other donors' samples. The genes are TRBV6-4 and TRBJ2-1, with 11 positions matching TRBD2. The sequenced sample consisted of blood. The CDR3, as DNA: TGTGCCAGCAGTGCCTCATTAGCGGGAGGGGAGGAGCAGTTCTTC. It translates to CASSASLAGGEEQFF.